Below, 19 T cell receptor beta chains from the same sample are listed, as sequenced in a study of human T cells and chemical hapten exposure. TCRdb re-derived calls from the RACE reads in MiXCR, one entry per CDR3 protein. The sample consists of some 50,000 distinct CDR3 sequences, 7% to 10% of them appearing once. Time point indicated: patch test 1, 2 weeks after DPC sensitization. Regarding treatment: therapeutic diphenylcyclopropenone sensitization with weekly scalp DPC. Sequencing was performed on whole blood, taken in connection with sensitization to the hapten diphenylcyclopropenone (DPC). The source of these receptors is a woman aged 40-49 years with alopecia areata. Some clones in this sample may be carry-over from other donors' samples.

The sample holds many counts of this clonotype. This chain connects TRBV7-2 to TRBJ2-7, with D possibly TRBD1 on 6 matching bases. V lost 5 bases, J lost 7 bases, and 18 bases lay in between. The CDR3 runs to 14 residues. Looked up from germline, CDR1 is SGHTA and CDR2 is FQGNSA. CDR3 sequence: CASSPGAGGREQYF. The CDR3 nucleotides are TGTGCCAGCAGCCCAGGGGCTGGCGGTAGGGAGCAGTACTTC.

This clonotype was recorded a few times. The rearrangement links TRBV7-8 to TRBJ2-1; D is undetermined. This CDR3 is built from 13 residues. Germline-derived CDR1 and CDR2 are SGHVS and FQNEAQ. The germline V and J ends were trimmed by 5 bases and 5 bases, with 10 bases remaining between them. The CDR3 nucleotides read TGTGCCAGCAGCCCCCCTGGCGACAATGAGCAGTTCTTC. Encoded protein: CASSPPGDNEQFF.

This clonotype was recorded a few times. J is TRBJ2-3 and V is TRBV19, with TRBD2 as a possible D gene (6 bases). V dropped 5 bases and J dropped 6 bases, with 18 bases sitting between them. The V gene's germline CDR1 is LNHDA and CDR2 SQIVND (reference sequence). The CDR3 has 15 residues. CDR3 protein: CASSHYGTGDDTQYF. CDR3 sequence (DNA): TGTGCCAGTAGTCATTACGGTACGGGGGATGATACGCAGTATTTT.

This clonotype was observed at least ten times. The chain uses TRBV28 and TRBJ1-5, with TRBD1 identical over 11 bases. J lost 0 bases, V lost 5 bases, and 6 bases had no gene match. This CDR3 comprises 17 residues. The germline V gene encodes CDR1 MDHEN and CDR2 SYDVKM. In nucleotides, the CDR3 is TGTGCCAGCAGTCCATCGGGACAGGGGGATAGCAATCAGCCCCAGCATTTT. Its protein is CASSPSGQGDSNQPQHF.

CDR3 protein: CASSGAAIYEQYF. In DNA form, the CDR3 reads TGTGCCAGCTCTGGTGCGGCTATCTACGAGCAGTACTTC. The chain has TRBV2 and TRBJ2-7; D is uncertain. CDR3 length: 13 residues. V lost 8 bases and J 3 bases, leaving 14 bases between the germline ends. The germline V gene encodes CDR1 SNHLY and CDR2 FYNNEI.

This clonotype was seen many times. The CDR3, as DNA: TGTGCCAGCAGACATACGGGACTAGCGGGGGGAACAGATACGCAGTATTTT. Its translation is CASRHTGLAGGTDTQYF. The chain carries TRBV12-3 or TRBV12-4 and TRBJ2-3; 15 bases align to TRBD2. With V trimmed by 6 bases and J by 3 bases, 7 bases remained unmatched. This CDR3 comprises 17 residues.

This clonotype was observed many times. The gene calls are TRBV7-9 and TRBJ1-2; 7 bases match TRBD1. Trimming removed 4 bases from V and 13 bases from J; junction bases left unmatched: 12. The CDR3 is made up of 13 amino acids. Germline V gene sequence: CDR1 SEHNR, CDR2 FQNEAQ (reference sequence). DNA of the CDR3: TGTGCCAGCAGCTACGATTCCGACAGGGCTGGCACCTTC. It codes for CASSYDSDRAGTF.

This clonotype was seen many times. The chain couples TRBV7-2 to TRBJ2-1, with 8 bases aligning to TRBD2. With V trimmed by 5 bases and J by 5 bases, 8 bases remained unmatched. This CDR3 contains 15 residues. CDR1 is SGHTA, CDR2 FQGNSA, per germline. The chain's CDR3 is CASSLQAGENNEQFF. CDR3 in DNA: TGTGCCAGCAGCCTCCAAGCGGGGGAAAACAATGAGCAGTTCTTC.

This clonotype was counted many times. This chain joins TRBV7-9 and TRBJ2-7, with D hard to call. Germline CDR1 SEHNR, CDR2 FQNEAQ (reference sequence). Trimming stripped 3 bases from V and 5 bases from J, with 8 bases between. This CDR3 region has 12 residues. CDR3 bases: TGTGCCAGCAGCTTTAAGTCCCACGAGCAGTACTTC. It codes for CASSFKSHEQYF.

In this sample, this clonotype turned up many times. This rearrangement joins TRBV18 to TRBJ1-4, with 9 bases lining up with TRBD1. The V segment lost 3 bases and the J segment 10 bases; nucleotides outside the gene matches: 6. The V gene's germline CDR1 is KGHSH and CDR2 LQKENI. The CDR3 is 14 residues long. The CDR3 nucleotides are TGTGCCAGCTCACCGCCGGGACAGGGAGGAAAACTGTTTTTT. Translating gives CASSPPGQGGKLFF.

This clonotype is medium-sized in the sample. Relative to the germline gene, one junction end is altered; a read error may explain this. V and J are TRBV2 and TRBJ2-4; D is unresolved. Germline CDR1 SNHLY, CDR2 FYNNEI. This CDR3 region has 12 residues. In DNA, the CDR3 is TGTGCCAGCAGTGAAGCGCGAGGCGGCGTTGACTTC. Translated, it gives CASSEARGGVDF.

This clonotype was detected ten times or more. In DNA form, the CDR3 reads TGTGCCAGCACCCCCCTAGGGCGACGCGGCTACACCTTC. This gives the protein CASTPLGRRGYTF. The genes are TRBV12-3 or TRBV12-4 and TRBJ1-2; D unresolved. The germline V and J ends were trimmed by 7 bases and 8 bases, with 17 bases remaining between them. The CDR3 sequence is 13 residues long.

A few counts support this clonotype. J is TRBJ1-5 and V is TRBV12-3 or TRBV12-4; tentative D call: TRBD1 (5 bases). V shed 8 bases and J shed 0 bases, with 11 bases lying between them. This CDR3 contains 14 residues. The CDR3 spells CASWGGYSNQPQHF. The CDR3 DNA reads TGTGCCAGCTGGGGGGGTTATAGCAATCAGCCCCAGCATTTT.

This chain links TRBV4-1 with TRBJ1-2, with D hard to call. CDR1 and CDR2 from the germline V gene are MGHRA and YSYEKL. The CDR3 contains 16 residues. Trimming left V 0 bases short and J 4 bases short, with 15 bases between. The chain's CDR3 is CASSQESQKPLYGYTF. In DNA, the CDR3 is TGCGCCAGCAGCCAAGAGTCGCAGAAACCTCTCTATGGCTACACCTTC.

This chain uses TRBV9 with TRBJ1-1, with D possibly matching TRBD1 (5 bases). The CDR3 is made up of 14 amino acids. Germline-derived CDR1 and CDR2 are SGDLS and YYNGEE. Trimming left V 4 bases short and J 1 base short, with 11 bases between. CDR3 coding DNA: TGTGCCAGCAGCTCATCCGACAGGAACACTGAAGCTTTCTTT. Amino acid sequence: CASSSSDRNTEAFF.

This chain uses TRBV5-4 with TRBJ2-7; a weak D match, TRBD1 (6 bases). V lost 2 bases, J lost 2 bases, and 17 bases lay in between. CDR1 SGHNT and CDR2 YYREEE come from the germline V gene (reference sequence). The CDR3 length is 16 residues. CDR3 sequence: CASSFWSQGTAYEQYF. DNA of the CDR3: TGTGCCAGCAGCTTTTGGTCTCAGGGGACGGCCTACGAGCAGTACTTC.

The chain links TRBV20-1 to TRBJ1-3, with D possibly being TRBD1 (5 bases). The CDR3 extends over 16 amino acids. V gave up 0 bases and J gave up 0 bases, with 12 bases separating them. Germline values: CDR1 DFQATT, CDR2 SNEGSKA (reference sequence). The chain's CDR3 is CSARDGTVISGNTIYF. In nucleotides, the CDR3 is TGCAGTGCTAGAGACGGGACGGTGATCTCTGGAAACACCATATATTTT.

This clonotype has more than one count but fewer than ten. DNA of the CDR3: TGTGCCAGCAGCTTAGTTCTGAGACCGTCGGCTTTCTTT. Translated, it gives CASSLVLRPSAFF. J is TRBJ1-1 and V is TRBV7-2; D is uncertain. The CDR3 runs 13 residues. V was shortened by 1 base and J by 11 bases, with 14 bases between the two germline ends. Looked up from germline, CDR1 is SGHTA and CDR2 is FQGNSA.

This clonotype was observed a handful of times. The rearrangement uses TRBV20-1 and TRBJ1-3; D remains unclear. Germline lookup yields CDR1 DFQATT and CDR2 SNEGSKA (reference sequence). The CDR3 has 15 residues. Trimming took 5 bases from V and 3 from J, leaving 17 bases between them. CDR3 nucleotide sequence: TGCAGTGCTCCCGGCCCCGGGTTAGGTGGAAACACCATATATTTT. This gives the protein CSAPGPGLGGNTIYF.